The rows below give T cell receptor beta chains drawn from one sample of a study of shared clonotypes between healthy human individuals. Some clones are missing from TCRdb's copy, which holds only in-frame ones; the method was immunoSEQ multiplex PCR. The sample holds under 1,100,000 clones; approximately 80% are singletons and the top ten take 0.55% to 0.7%. The sequencing input was memory CD4+ T cells from PBMCs. The receptors stem from a man aged 18-30 years in good health. Some clones in this sample may be carry-over from other donors' samples. CDR3s include the opening cysteine and the closing phenylalanine or tryptophan. Fields, in order: CDR3 protein, CDR3 DNA, D gene, J gene, clone size, V gene. D genes are given only for firm matches. Rows give clone size only sometimes, using once, few, many, or a class for an expanded clone.

CASSFNQGFPPQHF | TGTGCCAGCAGTTTTAACCAGGGGTTTCCGCCCCAGCATTTT | - | TRBJ1-5 | - | TRBV28
CASSPRVRDHEQFF | TGTGCCAGCAGCCCCCGCGTGAGGGATCATGAGCAGTTCTTC | - | TRBJ2-1 | - | TRBV9
CATSTLGQGSGANVLTF | TGTGCCACCAGCACCTTGGGACAGGGGTCTGGGGCCAACGTCCTGACTTTC | TRBD1 | TRBJ2-6 | - | TRBV15
CASSYDRSQPQHF | TGTGCCAGCAGCTACGATCGGAGTCAGCCCCAGCATTTT | - | TRBJ1-5 | - | TRBV7-2
CASSASMRGSYNEQFF | TGTGCCAGCAGCGCCTCCATGCGCGGGTCCTACAATGAGCAGTTCTTC | - | TRBJ2-1 | once | TRBV7-9
CASSPQRLSSYNEQFF | TGTGCCAGCTCACCACAGCGCTTAAGCTCCTACAATGAGCAGTTCTTC | - | TRBJ2-1 | few | TRBV18
CASAPTGGGYGYTF | TGTGCCAGCGCCCCGACGGGGGGAGGCTATGGCTACACCTTC | - | TRBJ1-2 | once | TRBV27
CAISGSGRGNYGYTF | TGTGCCATCAGTGGGAGTGGCAGGGGAAACTATGGCTACACCTTC | - | TRBJ1-2 | - | TRBV10-3
CASSHGTSPNTNEQFF | TGCGCCAGCAGCCATGGTACTAGCCCAAATACAAATGAGCAGTTCTTC | - | TRBJ2-1 | few | TRBV4-1
CASGIEWESEAFF | TGTGCCAGCGGGATCGAGTGGGAGTCTGAAGCTTTCTTT | - | TRBJ1-1 | - | TRBV5-5
CASSPQTSGANNEQFF | TGTGCCAGCAGCCCCCAGACTAGCGGCGCTAACAATGAGCAGTTCTTC | TRBD2 | TRBJ2-1 | - | TRBV28
CSADTWETQYF | TGCAGCGCTGATACGTGGGAGACCCAGTACTTC | - | TRBJ2-5 | - | TRBV29-1
CAWSGLKGSPLHF | TGTGCCTGGAGTGGCTTAAAGGGATCACCCCTCCACTTT | - | TRBJ1-6 | few | TRBV30
CASSLEGTFSHEQYF | TGCGCCAGCAGCTTGGAGGGGACATTTTCTCACGAGCAGTACTTC | - | TRBJ2-7 | - | TRBV5-1
CASSLHGRDTDTQYF | TGTGCCAGCAGCTTACACGGACGGGACACAGATACGCAGTATTTT | - | TRBJ2-3 | - | TRBV11-3
CASSQVGTSGGEQFF | TGCGCCAGCAGCCAAGTAGGGACTAGTGGGGGTGAGCAGTTCTTC | TRBD2 | TRBJ2-1 | few | TRBV4-3
CASIWTSGQGGFF | TGTGCCAGCATCTGGACTTCGGGACAGGGTGGTTTCTTT | TRBD1 | TRBJ1-1 | once | TRBV5-5
CASSVDRGLTGELFF | TGTGCCAGCAGCGTAGACAGGGGGCTGACCGGGGAGCTGTTTTTT | TRBD1 | TRBJ2-2 | - | TRBV9
CASSLDRGNTEAFF | TGTGCCAGCAGCTTGGACAGGGGGAACACTGAAGCTTTCTTT | TRBD1 | TRBJ1-1 | many | TRBV5-6
CASRERIKREGPAEQFF | TGTGCCAGCAGGGAACGAATTAAGCGGGAGGGCCCTGCTGAGCAGTTCTTC | - | TRBJ2-1 | - | TRBV21-1
CASSLIAVTDTQYF | TGTGCCAGCAGCTTGATAGCGGTCACAGATACGCAGTATTTT | - | TRBJ2-3 | - | TRBV7-2
CASSYGRGDQPQHF | TGTGCCAGCAGTTATGGCAGGGGCGATCAGCCCCAGCATTTT | - | TRBJ1-5 | - | TRBV27
CASSYRAYEQYF | TGTGCCAGCAGCTACAGGGCCTACGAGCAGTACTTC | - | TRBJ2-7 | - | TRBV11-2
CAISERAGPSTDTQYF | TGTGCCATCAGTGAAAGAGCGGGGCCTAGCACAGATACGCAGTATTTT | TRBD2 | TRBJ2-3 | - | TRBV10-3
CASSDYEQYF | TGTGCCAGCAGTGACTACGAGCAGTACTTC | - | TRBJ2-7 | few | TRBV2
CASSLGQGALSAEAFF | TGTGCCAGCAGCTTGGGACAGGGCGCGTTATCGGCTGAAGCTTTCTTT | TRBD1 | TRBJ1-1 | - | TRBV5-4
CASSFVSTPGTARSGNTIYF | TGTGCCAGCAGTTTTGTTTCCACCCCAGGGACAGCCCGTTCTGGAAACACCATATATTTT | TRBD1 | TRBJ1-3 | - | TRBV28
CASKAAISSGANVLTF | TGTGCCAGCAAAGCGGCCATTAGCTCTGGGGCCAACGTCCTGACTTTC | - | TRBJ2-6 | many | TRBV2
CTSSQSHSPCEQYF | TGCACCAGCAGCCAAAGTCACAGCCCCTGCGAGCAGTACTTC | - | TRBJ2-7 | - | TRBV1
CASSLGELAGTYEQYF | TGCGCCAGCAGCCTTGGAGAACTAGCGGGTACCTACGAGCAGTACTTC | TRBD2 | TRBJ2-7 | few | TRBV4-1
CASRDGRGQYTGELFF | TGTGCCAGCAGAGATGGACGGGGACAGTACACCGGGGAGCTGTTTTTT | TRBD1 | TRBJ2-2 | - | TRBV7-3
CASRGLAVIAGELFF | TGCGCCAGCAGAGGGCTAGCGGTCATCGCCGGGGAGCTGTTTTTT | TRBD2 | TRBJ2-2 | - | TRBV5-1
CASSPSLSHATNEKLFF | TGTGCCAGCAGCCCAAGTCTCTCCCATGCAACTAATGAAAAACTGTTTTTT | - | TRBJ1-4 | - | TRBV4-2
CASSKGPAYEQYF | TGTGCCAGCAGCAAAGGACCAGCCTACGAGCAGTACTTC | - | TRBJ2-7 | - | TRBV7-2
CASSLISPLAVPQETQYF | TGTGCCAGCAGCTTAATTTCCCCCCTAGCGGTACCTCAAGAGACCCAGTACTTC | TRBD2 | TRBJ2-5 | once | TRBV7-8
CASTGTGQETQYF | TGTGCCTCCACCGGGACAGGGCAAGAGACCCAGTACTTC | TRBD1 | TRBJ2-5 | - | TRBV30
CAWRPGALVSPLHF | TGTGCCTGGAGGCCCGGGGCCTTGGTATCACCCCTCCACTTT | - | TRBJ1-6 | once | TRBV30
CASSEGRGSQETQYF | TGTGCCAGCAGTGAAGGTCGCGGGAGCCAAGAGACCCAGTACTTC | TRBD2 | TRBJ2-5 | - | TRBV25-1
CAFELGQGLSGANVLTF | TGTGCCTTTGAGTTGGGACAGGGACTGTCGGGGGCCAACGTCCTGACTTTC | TRBD1 | TRBJ2-6 | - | TRBV30
CATGQIISNQPQHF | TGCGCCACCGGACAGATCATTAGCAATCAGCCCCAGCATTTT | - | TRBJ1-5 | - | TRBV4-1
CATFGGQGTKNIQYF | TGTGCCACATTCGGGGGACAGGGAACCAAAAACATTCAGTACTTC | TRBD1 | TRBJ2-4 | - | TRBV6-6
CASSSFTGETTDTQYF | TGCGCCAGCAGCTCGTTCACAGGGGAAACCACAGATACGCAGTATTTT | TRBD1 | TRBJ2-3 | - | TRBV5-1
CSVGWEYYEQYF | TGCAGCGTTGGTTGGGAATACTACGAGCAGTACTTC | - | TRBJ2-7 | few | TRBV29-1
CASSLRRSGGDYSNQPQHF | TGTGCCAGCAGCTTACGGCGGTCGGGGGGGGATTATAGCAATCAGCCCCAGCATTTT | - | TRBJ1-5 | - | TRBV7-8
CASSLHKNNEQFF | TGTGCCAGCAGCCTTCATAAAAATAATGAGCAGTTCTTC | - | TRBJ2-1 | many | TRBV4-2
CASSFDTGTGRETQYF | TGTGCCAGCAGCTTCGACACCGGGACAGGGAGAGAGACCCAGTACTTC | TRBD1 | TRBJ2-5 | - | TRBV7-2
CAWSVLATGNTIYF | TGTGCCTGGAGTGTACTCGCTACTGGAAACACCATATATTTT | - | TRBJ1-3 | - | TRBV30
CLGGRTASTDTQYF | TGCCTGGGGGGCCGGACAGCGAGCACAGATACGCAGTATTTT | - | TRBJ2-3 | - | TRBV10-1
CASSLAGKRVGNEQFF | TGTGCCAGCAGCTTAGCCGGCAAGCGGGTAGGAAATGAGCAGTTCTTC | - | TRBJ2-1 | - | TRBV7-9
CASSQDYGYTF | TGTGCCAGCAGTCAGGACTATGGCTACACCTTC | - | TRBJ1-2 | - | TRBV2
CASSINRGHGGELFF | TGTGCCAGTAGTATCAACAGGGGGCACGGCGGGGAGCTGTTTTTT | TRBD1 | TRBJ2-2 | - | TRBV19
CAGQALRGNEKLFF | TGTGCCGGACAGGCACTCCGCGGTAATGAAAAACTGTTTTTT | TRBD1 | TRBJ1-4 | - | TRBV30
CASRPGHPQETQYF | TGCGCCAGCAGACCGGGGCATCCCCAAGAGACCCAGTACTTC | - | TRBJ2-5 | few | TRBV5-1